This record concerns one TCR beta chain sequence. Generated by immunoSEQ multiplex PCR, the TCRdb table keeps only in-frame clones and is missing some. The data show under 200,000 clones, with just under 95% seen just once and roughly 4.3% held by the top ten. These data belong to a study of control samples from healthy donors and cancer patients. This clonotype was sampled from a woman aged 55 to 70 in good health. Material for sequencing was blood.

The chain's CDR3 is CASSLVVEGNEQFF. CDR3 DNA: TGTGCCAGCAGCTTAGTCGTGGAGGGCAATGAGCAGTTCTTC. The genes are TRBV7-6 and TRBJ2-1, with D possibly matching TRBD2 (6 bases). The germline CDR1 and CDR2 sequences are SGHVS and FNYEAQ. The V end lost 1 base, the J end lost 6 bases, and 10 bases lay between the germline ends. CDR3 length: 14 residues.